This T cell receptor (beta chain) stems from a study of siplizumab effects on memory and regulatory T cells (dated by TCRdb to the late 2010s). About the full investigation: The study examined how the anti-CD2 antibody siplizumab affects alloreactive T-cell subsets in allogeneic mixed lymphocyte reactions built from human PBMCs.

To note about this clone: Its antigen is unknown. Nothing much larger sits one base from this clone, and base qualities are not available.

Receptors were amplified or captured by the immunoSEQ multiplex PCR assay. The deep sequencing platform assayed some 90,000 TCR templates per sample. Genomic DNA extracted from sorted T cells was the material used for TCRbeta CDR3 sequencing. The study's processing was this. The R programming language was used for clonal analysis of TCRbeta CDR3 data. Alloreactive CD4+ and CD8+ clones were identified by comparing unstimulated samples to CFSE-low samples taken after the reaction. By matching sequences to the repertoires of sorted unstimulated Treg and non-Treg cells, each alloreactive CD4+ clone was assigned a regulatory or non-regulatory origin. Held by TCRdb, this immuneACCESS table contains in-frame sequences only and omits some clones. Under half of the omission traces to an unresolved V gene where checked; the cause of the rest is unknown. V and J calls and clone size are as listed in that table; D and trimming were resolved from the DNA. The sample table shows approximately 120,000 clones, and 93% are seen once. The top ten clones comprise roughly 0.16% of the sample.

The germline ends are 13 bases apart after V is trimmed by 4 bases and J by 5 bases. Including cysteine and phenylalanine, the CDR3 has 14 amino acids. Only the CDR3 portion is preserved as DNA: 42 bases, with reading frame beginning at the first base. According to the germline V gene, CDR1 reads SGHDT and CDR2 reads YYEEEE. What the study reported, not specific to this receptor: Among mappable alloreactive CD4+ clones, an average Treg-derived fraction of about 69% was observed with siplizumab, compared with roughly 28% in control reactions. The cumulative frequency of alloreactive sequences that could be traced back to unstimulated CD4+ memory T cells was significantly reduced by siplizumab. No functional confirmation was obtained for the suppressive function of proliferating Tregs from siplizumab cultures. Unstimulated naive T cells appeared to be more diverse than memory T cells, and naive cells seemed to make a substantial contribution to the alloresponse. Because sequences at frequencies below about 10^-5 were poorly captured, only a minor fraction of alloreactive clones could be mapped back to unstimulated subsets. Roughly 80-95% of proliferating CD4+ or CD8+ clones could not be assigned a naive or memory phenotype.

TCRbeta CDR3 sequencing was performed on sorted unstimulated T cells and on proliferating T cells recovered from mixed lymphocyte reactions. Fresh whole blood from approximately ten HLA-typed healthy donors was used to isolate PBMCs. To map where alloreactive clones came from, unstimulated CD4+ non-regulatory T cells were FACS-sorted. This clonotype originated in a human donor in good health. Sequencing used non-Treg CD4+ T cells sorted from blood. This sample's cell subset or site label indicates: FACS-sorted unstimulated CD4+ non-regulatory T cells. The chain is assembled from TRBV5-6 and TRBJ1-5, with TRBD1 as a weak D call on 6 bases. The CDR3 region: CASSRLDRDQPQHF. The sequenced DNA is TGTGCCAGCAGCCGTCTGGACAGAGATCAGCCCCAGCATTTT. Where the CDR3 stops, the reference TRBV5-6 and TRBJ1-5 genes take over; the full variable domain is DAGVTQSPTHLIKTRGQQVTLRCSPKSGHDTVSWYQQALGQGPQFIFQYYEEEERQRGNFPDRFSGHQFPNYSSELNVNALLLGDSALYLCASSRLDRDQPQHFGDGTRLSIL.